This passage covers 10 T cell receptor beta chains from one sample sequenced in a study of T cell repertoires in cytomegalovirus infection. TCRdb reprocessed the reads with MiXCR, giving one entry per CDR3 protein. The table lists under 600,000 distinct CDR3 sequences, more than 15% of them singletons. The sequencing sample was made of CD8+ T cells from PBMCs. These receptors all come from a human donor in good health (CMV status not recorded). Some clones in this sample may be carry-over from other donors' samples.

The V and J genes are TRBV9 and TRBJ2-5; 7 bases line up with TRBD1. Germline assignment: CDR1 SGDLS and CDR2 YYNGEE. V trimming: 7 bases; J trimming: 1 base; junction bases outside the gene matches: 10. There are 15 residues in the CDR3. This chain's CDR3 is CASAKTDRVQETQYF. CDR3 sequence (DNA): TGTGCCAGCGCAAAAACCGACAGGGTCCAAGAGACCCAGTACTTC.

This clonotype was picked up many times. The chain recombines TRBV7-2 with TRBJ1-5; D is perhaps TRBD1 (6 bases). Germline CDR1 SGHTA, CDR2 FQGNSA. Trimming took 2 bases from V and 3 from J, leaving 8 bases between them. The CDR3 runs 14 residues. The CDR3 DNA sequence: TGTGCCAGCAGCTTATGGACAGCCAATCAGCCCCAGCATTTT. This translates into CASSLWTANQPQHF.

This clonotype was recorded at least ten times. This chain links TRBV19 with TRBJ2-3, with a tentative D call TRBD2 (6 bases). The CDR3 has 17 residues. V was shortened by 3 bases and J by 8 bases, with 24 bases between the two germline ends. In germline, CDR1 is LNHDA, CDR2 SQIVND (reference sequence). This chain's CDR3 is CASSMRGLGTVQSTQYF. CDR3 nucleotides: TGTGCCAGTAGTATGCGGGGCCTCGGGACTGTACAGTCTACGCAGTATTTT.

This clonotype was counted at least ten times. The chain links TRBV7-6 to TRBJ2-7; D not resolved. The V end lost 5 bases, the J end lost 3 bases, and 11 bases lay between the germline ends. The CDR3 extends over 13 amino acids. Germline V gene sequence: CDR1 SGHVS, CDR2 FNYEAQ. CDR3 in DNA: TGTGCCAGCAGCCACTTTTCCGGCTACGAGCAGTACTTC. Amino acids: CASSHFSGYEQYF. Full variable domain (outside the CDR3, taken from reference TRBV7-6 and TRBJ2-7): GAGVSQSPRYKVTKRGQDVALRCDPISGHVSLYWYRQALGQGPEFLTYFNYEAQQDKSGLPNDRFSAERPEGSISTLTIQRTEQRDSAMYRCASSHFSGYEQYFGPGTRLTVT.

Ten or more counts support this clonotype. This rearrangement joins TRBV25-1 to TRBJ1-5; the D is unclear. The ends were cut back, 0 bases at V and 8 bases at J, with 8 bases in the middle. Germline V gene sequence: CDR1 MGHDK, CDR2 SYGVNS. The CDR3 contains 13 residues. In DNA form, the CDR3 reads TGTGCCAGCAGTGAATACCTTGGGGAGCCCCAGCATTTT. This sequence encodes CASSEYLGEPQHF.

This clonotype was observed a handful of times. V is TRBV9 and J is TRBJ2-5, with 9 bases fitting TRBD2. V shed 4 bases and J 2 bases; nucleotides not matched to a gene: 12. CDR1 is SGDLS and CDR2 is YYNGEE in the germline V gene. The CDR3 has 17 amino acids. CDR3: CASSPRPAGGPQETQYF. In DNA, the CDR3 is TGTGCCAGCAGCCCCAGACCAGCGGGGGGCCCACAAGAGACCCAGTACTTC.

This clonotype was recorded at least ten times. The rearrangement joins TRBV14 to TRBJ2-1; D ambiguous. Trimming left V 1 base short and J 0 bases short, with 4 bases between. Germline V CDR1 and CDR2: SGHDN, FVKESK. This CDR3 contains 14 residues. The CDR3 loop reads CASSQVSSYNEQFF. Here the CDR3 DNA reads TGTGCCAGCAGCCAAGTAAGCTCCTACAATGAGCAGTTCTTC.

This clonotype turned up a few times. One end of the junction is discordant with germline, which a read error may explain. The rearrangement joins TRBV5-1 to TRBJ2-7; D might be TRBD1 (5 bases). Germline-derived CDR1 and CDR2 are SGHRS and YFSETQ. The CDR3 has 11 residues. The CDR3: CASSGTGKAFF. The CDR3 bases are TGCGCCAGCAGCGGAACAGGTAAAGCCTTCTTC.

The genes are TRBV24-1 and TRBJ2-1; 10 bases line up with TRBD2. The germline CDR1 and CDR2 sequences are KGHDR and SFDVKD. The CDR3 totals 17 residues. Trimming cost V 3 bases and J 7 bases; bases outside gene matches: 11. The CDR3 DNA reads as TGTGCCACCAGTGATCCTGGTCTGGGGGGACTAGCGAATGAGCAGTTCTTC. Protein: CATSDPGLGGLANEQFF.

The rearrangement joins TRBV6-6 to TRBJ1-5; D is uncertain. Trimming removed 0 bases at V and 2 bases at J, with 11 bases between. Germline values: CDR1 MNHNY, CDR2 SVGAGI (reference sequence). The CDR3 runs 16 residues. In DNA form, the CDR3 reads TGTGCCAGCAGTTACTCCATGGGCGAGCGCAATCAGCCCCAGCATTTT. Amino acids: CASSYSMGERNQPQHF.